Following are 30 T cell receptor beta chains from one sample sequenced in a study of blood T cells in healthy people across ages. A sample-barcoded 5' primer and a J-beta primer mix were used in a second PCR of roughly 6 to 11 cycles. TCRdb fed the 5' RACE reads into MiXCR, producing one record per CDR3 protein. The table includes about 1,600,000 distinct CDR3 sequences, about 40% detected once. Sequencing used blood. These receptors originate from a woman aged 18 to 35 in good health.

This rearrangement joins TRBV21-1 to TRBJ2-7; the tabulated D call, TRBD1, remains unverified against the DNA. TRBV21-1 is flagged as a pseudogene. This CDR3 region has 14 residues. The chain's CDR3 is CASSTKTGPYEQYF. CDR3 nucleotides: TGTGCCAGCAGCACAAAGACAGGACCATACGAGCAGTACTTC.

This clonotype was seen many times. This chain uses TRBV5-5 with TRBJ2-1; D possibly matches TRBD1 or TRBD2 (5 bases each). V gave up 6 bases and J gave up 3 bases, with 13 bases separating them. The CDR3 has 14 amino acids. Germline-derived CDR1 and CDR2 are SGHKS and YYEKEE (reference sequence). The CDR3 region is CASTHGGGYNEQFF. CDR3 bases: TGTGCCAGCACCCACGGTGGGGGCTACAATGAGCAGTTCTTC.

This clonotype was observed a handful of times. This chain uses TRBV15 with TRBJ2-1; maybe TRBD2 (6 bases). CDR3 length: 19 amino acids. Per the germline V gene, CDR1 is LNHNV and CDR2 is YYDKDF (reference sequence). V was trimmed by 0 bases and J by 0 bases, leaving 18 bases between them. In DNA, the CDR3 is TGTGCCACCAGCAGAGATCGGGAGCGGGCTCAAAGCTCCTACAATGAGCAGTTCTTC. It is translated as CATSRDRERAQSSYNEQFF.

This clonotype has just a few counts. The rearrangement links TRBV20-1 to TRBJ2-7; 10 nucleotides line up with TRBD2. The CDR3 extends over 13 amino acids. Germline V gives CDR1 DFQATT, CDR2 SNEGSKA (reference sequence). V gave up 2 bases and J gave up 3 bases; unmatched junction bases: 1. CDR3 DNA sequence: TGCAGTGCTAGACTAGCGGGAGACTACGAGCAGTACTTC. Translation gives CSARLAGDYEQYF.

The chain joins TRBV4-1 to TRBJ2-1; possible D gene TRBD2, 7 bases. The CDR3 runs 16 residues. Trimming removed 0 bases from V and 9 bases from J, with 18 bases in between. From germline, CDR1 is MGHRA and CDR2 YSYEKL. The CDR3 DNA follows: TGCGCCAGCAGCCAAGAGAGGACAGAAGGGGGGGGTGAGCAGTTCTTC. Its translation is CASSQERTEGGGEQFF.

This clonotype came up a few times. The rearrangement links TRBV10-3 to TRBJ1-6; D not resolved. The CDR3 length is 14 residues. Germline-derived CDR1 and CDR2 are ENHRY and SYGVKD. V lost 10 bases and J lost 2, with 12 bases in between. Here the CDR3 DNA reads TGTGCCACAGAGTCCGGGCCCTATAATTCACCCCTCCACTTT. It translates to CATESGPYNSPLHF.

Here the CDR3 DNA reads TGTGCCAGCAGCAAAGTTACTAAGGACATACTTTGCGAGACCCAGTACTTC. Translation: CASSKVTKDILCETQYF. The V and J genes are TRBV21-1 and TRBJ2-5; the table's D call TRBD1 went unverified against the DNA. TRBV21-1 is listed as a pseudogene. The CDR3 sequence is 17 residues long.

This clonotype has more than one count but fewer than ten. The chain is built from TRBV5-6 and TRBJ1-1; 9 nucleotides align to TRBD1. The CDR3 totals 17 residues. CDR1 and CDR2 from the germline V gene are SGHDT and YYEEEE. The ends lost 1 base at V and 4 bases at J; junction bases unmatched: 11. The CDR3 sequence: CASSLRDRDLWATEAFF. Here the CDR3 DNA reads TGTGCCAGCAGCTTGCGGGACAGGGATCTATGGGCCACTGAAGCTTTCTTT.

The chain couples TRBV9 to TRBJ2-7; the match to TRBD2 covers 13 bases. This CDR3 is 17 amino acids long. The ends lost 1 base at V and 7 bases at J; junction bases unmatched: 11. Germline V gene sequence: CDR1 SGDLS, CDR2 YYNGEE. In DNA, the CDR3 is TGTGCCAGCAGCGTACCCACTAGCGGGGGGGCCTCGGATGAGCAGTACTTC. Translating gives CASSVPTSGGASDEQYF.

The CDR3 DNA reads TGCGCCAGCAGTGGGACTAGCGGGGGGCGTCCCTACAATGAGCAGTACTTC. Residues: CASSGTSGGRPYNEQYF. The chain links TRBV10-1 to TRBJ2-1; TRBD2 matches 14 bases. Judging by the DNA end, TRBJ2-7 fits better; the J call may be wrong. CDR1 is WNHNN and CDR2 is SYGVQD in the germline V gene (reference sequence). The CDR3 has 17 residues.

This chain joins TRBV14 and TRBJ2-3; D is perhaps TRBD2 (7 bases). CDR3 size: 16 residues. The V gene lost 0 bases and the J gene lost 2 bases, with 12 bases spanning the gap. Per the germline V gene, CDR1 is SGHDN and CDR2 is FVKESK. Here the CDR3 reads CASSQDSGGNTDTQYF. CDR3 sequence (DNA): TGTGCCAGCAGCCAAGACTCGGGGGGCAACACAGATACGCAGTATTTT.

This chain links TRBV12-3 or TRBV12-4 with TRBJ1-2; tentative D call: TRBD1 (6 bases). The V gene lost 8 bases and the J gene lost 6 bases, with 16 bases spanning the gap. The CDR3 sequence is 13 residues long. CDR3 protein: CASRGGGANGYTF. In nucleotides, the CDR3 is TGTGCCAGCCGTGGGGGGGGCGCGAATGGCTACACCTTC.

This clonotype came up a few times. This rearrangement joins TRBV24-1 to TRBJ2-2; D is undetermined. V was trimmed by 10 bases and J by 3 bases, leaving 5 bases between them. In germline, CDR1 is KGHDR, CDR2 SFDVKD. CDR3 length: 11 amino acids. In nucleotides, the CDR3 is TGTGCCACTTCCGACACCGGGGAGCTGTTTTTT. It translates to CATSDTGELFF.

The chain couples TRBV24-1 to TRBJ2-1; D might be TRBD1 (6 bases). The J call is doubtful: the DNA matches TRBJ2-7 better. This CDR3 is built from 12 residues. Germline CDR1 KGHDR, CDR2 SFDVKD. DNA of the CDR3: TGTGCCACCGGGACAATTAACAATGAGCAGTACTTC. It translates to CATGTINNEQYF.

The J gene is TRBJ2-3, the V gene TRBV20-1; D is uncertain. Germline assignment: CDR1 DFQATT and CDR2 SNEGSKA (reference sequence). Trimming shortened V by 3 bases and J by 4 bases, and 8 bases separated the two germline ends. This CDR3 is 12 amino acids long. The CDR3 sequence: CSASPISDTQYF. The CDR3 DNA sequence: TGCAGTGCTAGCCCAATCTCAGATACGCAGTATTTT.

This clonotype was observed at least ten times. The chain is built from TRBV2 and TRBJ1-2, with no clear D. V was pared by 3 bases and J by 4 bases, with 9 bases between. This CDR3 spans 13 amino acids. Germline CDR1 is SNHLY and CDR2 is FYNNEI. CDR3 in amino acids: CASSDRGRYGYTF. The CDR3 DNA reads TGTGCCAGCAGTGACAGAGGACGCTATGGCTACACCTTC. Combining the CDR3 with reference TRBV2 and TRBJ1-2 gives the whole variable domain EPEVTQTPSHQVTQMGQEVILRCVPISNHLYFYWYRQILGQKVEFLVSFYNNEISEKSEIFDDQFSVERPDGSNFTLKIRSTKLEDSAMYFCASSDRGRYGYTFGSGTRLTVV.

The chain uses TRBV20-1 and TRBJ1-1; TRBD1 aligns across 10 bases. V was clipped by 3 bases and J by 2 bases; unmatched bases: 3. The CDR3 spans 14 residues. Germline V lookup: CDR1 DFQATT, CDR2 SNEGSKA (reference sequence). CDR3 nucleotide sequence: TGCAGTGCTAGGCGACAGGGGGCCAACACTGAAGCTTTCTTT. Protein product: CSARRQGANTEAFF.

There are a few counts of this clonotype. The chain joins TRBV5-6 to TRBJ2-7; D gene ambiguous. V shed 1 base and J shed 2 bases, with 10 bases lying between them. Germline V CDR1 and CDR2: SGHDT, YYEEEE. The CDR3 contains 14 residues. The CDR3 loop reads CASSLSLSTYEQYF. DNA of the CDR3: TGTGCCAGCAGCTTGTCTCTTAGCACCTACGAGCAGTACTTC.

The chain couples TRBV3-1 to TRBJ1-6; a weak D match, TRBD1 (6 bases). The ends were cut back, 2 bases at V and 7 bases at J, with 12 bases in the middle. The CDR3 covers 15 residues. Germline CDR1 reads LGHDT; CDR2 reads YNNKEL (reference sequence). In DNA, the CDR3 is TGTGCCAGCAGCCAACTGGGCGGACAGAATTCACCCCTCCACTTT. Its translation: CASSQLGGQNSPLHF.

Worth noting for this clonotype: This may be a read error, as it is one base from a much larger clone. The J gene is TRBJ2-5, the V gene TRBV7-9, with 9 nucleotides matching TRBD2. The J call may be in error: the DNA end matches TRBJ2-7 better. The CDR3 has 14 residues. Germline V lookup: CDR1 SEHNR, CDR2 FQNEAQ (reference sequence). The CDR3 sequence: CASSAQTSGYEQYF. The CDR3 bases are TGTGCCAGCAGCGCCCAGACTAGCGGCTACGAGCAGTACTTC.

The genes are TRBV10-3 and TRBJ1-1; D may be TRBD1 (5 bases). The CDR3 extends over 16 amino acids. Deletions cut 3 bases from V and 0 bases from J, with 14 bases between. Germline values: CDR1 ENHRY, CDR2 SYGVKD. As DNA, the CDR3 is TGTGCCATCAGTGATGGGCCAGGGACCATGAACACTGAAGCTTTCTTT. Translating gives CAISDGPGTMNTEAFF.

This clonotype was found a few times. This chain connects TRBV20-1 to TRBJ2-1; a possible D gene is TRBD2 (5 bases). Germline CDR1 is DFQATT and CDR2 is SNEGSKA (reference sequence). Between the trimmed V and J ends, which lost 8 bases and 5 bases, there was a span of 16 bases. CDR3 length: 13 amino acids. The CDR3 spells CSIGGRGDNEQFF. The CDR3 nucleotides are TGCAGTATTGGTGGGAGAGGCGACAATGAGCAGTTCTTC.

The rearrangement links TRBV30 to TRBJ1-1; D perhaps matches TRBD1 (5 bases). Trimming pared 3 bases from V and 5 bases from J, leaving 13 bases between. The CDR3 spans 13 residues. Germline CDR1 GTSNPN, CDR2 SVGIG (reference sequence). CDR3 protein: CAWRYGGSTEAFF. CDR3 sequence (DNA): TGTGCCTGGAGATATGGGGGAAGTACTGAAGCTTTCTTT.

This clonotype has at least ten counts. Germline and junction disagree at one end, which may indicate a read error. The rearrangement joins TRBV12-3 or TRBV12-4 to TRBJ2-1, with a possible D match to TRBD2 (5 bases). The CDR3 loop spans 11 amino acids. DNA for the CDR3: TGTGCCAGCAGTGTAGCGCCTGAGCAGTTCTTC. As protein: CASSVAPEQFF.

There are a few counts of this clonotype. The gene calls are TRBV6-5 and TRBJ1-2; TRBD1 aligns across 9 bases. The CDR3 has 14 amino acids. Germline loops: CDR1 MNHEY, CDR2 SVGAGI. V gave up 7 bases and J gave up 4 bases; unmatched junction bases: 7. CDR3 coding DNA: TGTGCCAGCATCGCCGGGACAGGGTCCTATGGCTACACCTTC. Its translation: CASIAGTGSYGYTF.

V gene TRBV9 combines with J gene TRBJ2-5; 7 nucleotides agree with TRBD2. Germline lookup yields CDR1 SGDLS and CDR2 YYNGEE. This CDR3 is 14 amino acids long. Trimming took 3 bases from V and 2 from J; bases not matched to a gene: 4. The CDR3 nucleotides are TGTGCCAGCAGCGCGGCTAGCGGACAAGAGACCCAGTACTTC. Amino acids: CASSAASGQETQYF.

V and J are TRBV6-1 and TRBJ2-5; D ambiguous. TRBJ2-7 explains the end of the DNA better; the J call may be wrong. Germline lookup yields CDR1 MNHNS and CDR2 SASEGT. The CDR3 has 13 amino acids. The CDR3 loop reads CASPPPNSYEQYF. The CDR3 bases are TGTGCCAGCCCCCCCCCGAACTCCTACGAGCAGTACTTC.

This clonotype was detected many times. The CDR3 loop is CSAGTGAGTEAFF. CDR3 coding DNA: TGCAGTGCTGGGACAGGGGCGGGTACTGAAGCTTTCTTT. This rearrangement joins TRBV20-1 to TRBJ1-1; 10 nucleotides agree with TRBD1. CDR3 length: 13 residues. V gave up 5 bases and J gave up 5 bases; unmatched junction bases: 5. Germline V gene lookup returns CDR1 DFQATT and CDR2 SNEGSKA (reference sequence).

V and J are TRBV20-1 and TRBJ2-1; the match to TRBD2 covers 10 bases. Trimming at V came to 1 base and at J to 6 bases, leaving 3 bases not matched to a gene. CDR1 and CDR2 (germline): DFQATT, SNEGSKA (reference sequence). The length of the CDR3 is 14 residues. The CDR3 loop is CSARVLAGSNEQFF. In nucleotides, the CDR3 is TGCAGTGCTAGAGTACTAGCGGGAAGCAATGAGCAGTTCTTC.

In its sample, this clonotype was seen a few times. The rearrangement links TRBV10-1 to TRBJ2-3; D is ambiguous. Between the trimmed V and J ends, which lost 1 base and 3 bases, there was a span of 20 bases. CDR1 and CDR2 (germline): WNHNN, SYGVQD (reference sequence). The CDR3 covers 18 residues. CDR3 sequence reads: CASSELIAGAGETDTQYF. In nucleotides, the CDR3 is TGCGCCAGCAGTGAGTTAATCGCCGGAGCAGGCGAAACAGATACGCAGTATTTT.